This TCR beta chain was observed in a study of radiotherapy plus CTLA-4 blockade in lung cancer (dated by TCRdb to the late 2010s). Context from the whole study: Objective responses were observed in approximately 19% of enrolled patients, and disease control was achieved in around 30%. Study-wide conclusions, independent of this receptor: TCR clones derived from tumors expanded in peripheral blood after treatment with radiotherapy and ipilimumab. The strongest predictors of response were reported to be early dynamic shifts in blood T cell clones along with a rise in serum interferon-beta following radiation.

As to this clone: The target of this receptor is not known. The germline gene is not matched at one end of the junction; a read error may be the cause.

Focal radiation therapy combined with CTLA-4 blockade (ipilimumab) was tested in patients with chemo-refractory metastatic non-small-cell lung cancer. Receptor libraries were prepared by the immunoSEQ multiplex PCR assay. TCRdb carries this immuneACCESS record with in-frame sequences only. Its versions omit some clonotypes, under half of them owing to an unresolved V gene in the studies checked, with the rest unexplained. The sample includes roughly 120,000 clones, with nearly 80% observed a single time. The ten largest clones take up approximately 5.2% of the sample. CDR1 SGHNT and CDR2 YYREEE were looked up in the germline V gene (reference sequence). The CDR3 holds 14 amino acids from the cysteine to the phenylalanine. Here the CDR3 DNA is all that survives: 42 bases in frame from base 1.

The chain employs TRBV5-4 and TRBJ1-2; the D gene lacks a confident call. This clonotype was obtained from a human donor with non-small cell lung cancer who had a partial response to radiotherapy plus ipilimumab. Source: peripheral blood, taken from a patient treated with radiotherapy plus ipilimumab. The nucleotide sequence reads TGCGCCAGCAGCCAAGTTTTAGGAGGGCGAGGCTACACCTTC. It translates as CASSQVLGGRGYTF.